This T cell receptor beta chain was recorded in a study of OX40 agonist ivuxolimab in advanced cancers. Looking at the study overall: Enrollees could have had prior anti-PD-1, anti-PD-L1 or anti-CTLA-4 therapy, which 40% to 45% had received. The study's findings and limits: Both CD4+ and CD8+ T cell populations in blood had undergone clonal expansion by week 6 at 0.1 to 3.0 mg/kg. At 0.1-3.0 mg/kg, partial responders had clonal expansion among the lowest observed.

With V trimmed by 6 bases and J by 4 bases, 6 bases remained unmatched. Germline V lookup: CDR1 MNHNY, CDR2 SVGAGI (reference sequence). This CDR3 is built from 13 residues. The investigators sampled blood at baseline, at cycle 4 day 1, and at cycle 7 day 1. Details on this clone: What it recognizes is unknown.

The repertoire was sequenced with immunoSEQ multiplex PCR; TCRdb's copy has only in-frame clones and lacks some. Of some 150,000 clones in the sample, just over 90% were seen once. The sequence was collected from an adult with an advanced solid tumor such as melanoma, head and neck, liver or kidney cancer. The chain couples TRBV6-6 to TRBJ2-7; 7 nucleotides match TRBD2. The material was CD4+ or CD8+ T cells sorted from blood, obtained in a trial of the OX40 agonist ivuxolimab. The CDR3 reads CASSLVGGYEQYF. The CDR3, as DNA: TGTGCCAGCAGCCTAGTGGGGGGGTACGAGCAGTACTTC.